This T cell receptor beta chain was retrieved from a study of vaccination and CD4 T cells after COVID-19. Using its own MiXCR run on the PCR reads, TCRdb lists one record per CDR3 protein. The data show 25,000 or so distinct CDR3 sequences, around 49% seen once. Findings of the study overall: The authors studied relatively few convalescent patients and analyzed no early post-infection timepoints. The median count of SARS-CoV-2-reactive clonotypes rose from about 22 to 38, not significantly.

Trimming cost V 1 base and J 0 bases, with 9 bases left between them. The germline CDR1 and CDR2 sequences are LNHDA and SQIVND (reference sequence). The CDR3 sequence is 16 residues long. In its sample, this clonotype was seen once. As yet, its antigen is unknown. The starting material was CD4+ T cells from blood, obtained before SARS-CoV-2 vaccination. The TCR originated in a human donor who had recovered from COVID-19. This chain uses TRBV19 with TRBJ2-2; the D gene could be TRBD1 or TRBD2 (6 bases each). The CDR3 sequence is CASSIVGGANTGELFF. The CDR3 DNA reads TGTGCCAGTAGTATAGTCGGGGGCGCGAACACCGGGGAGCTGTTTTTT. The whole variable domain, filled in from reference TRBV19 and TRBJ2-2, reads DGGITQSPKYLFRKEGQNVTLSCEQNLNHDAMYWYRQDPGQGLRLIYYSQIVNDFQKGDIAEGYSVSREKKESFPLTVTSAQKNPTAFYLCASSIVGGANTGELFFGEGSRLTVL.